What follows are 22 T cell receptor beta chains derived from one specimen sequenced in a study of Graves' ophthalmopathy and Graves' hyperthyroidism. From RNA, the CDR3 regions of TCR beta chains were amplified and sequenced. RT-PCR with HTBI primers came first, then second-round multiplex PCR. MiXCR, run by TCRdb on the multiplex PCR reads, gives a single entry per CDR3 protein. The sample lists 400,000 to 450,000 distinct CDR3 sequences; roughly 20% were seen once. Sequences were obtained from peripheral blood. These receptors came from a woman aged 18-29 years with stable Graves' hyperthyroidism.

This clonotype was counted ten times or more. The chain is built from TRBV19 and TRBJ2-5, with D hard to call. The germline V gene encodes CDR1 LNHDA and CDR2 SQIVND (reference sequence). With 3 bases removed from V and 4 bases from J, the gap between germline ends came to 6 bases. There are 12 residues in the CDR3. CDR3 protein: CASSMNGETQYF. CDR3 nucleotides: TGTGCCAGTAGTATGAACGGAGAGACCCAGTACTTC.

With respect to this clonotype: The junction departs from the called germline gene at one end, perhaps through a read error. The V gene is TRBV20-1, the J gene TRBJ1-1; 9 bases match TRBD1. The germline V gene encodes CDR1 DFQATT and CDR2 SNEGSKA (reference sequence). The CDR3 contains 14 residues. CDR3 protein: CGASPGQGSTETFF. The CDR3 nucleotides read TGCGGTGCTAGTCCTGGACAGGGGAGCACTGAAACTTTCTTT.

This clonotype has at least ten counts. The chain employs TRBV6-5 and TRBJ1-1, with D maybe TRBD1 (5 bases). Trimming removed 6 bases from V and 0 bases from J, with 14 bases in between. There are 15 residues in the CDR3. Per the germline V gene, CDR1 is MNHEY and CDR2 is SVGAGI. The CDR3 nucleotides are TGTGCCAGCAGCTCTGACAGAAGAATGAACACTGAAGCTTTCTTT. It specifies CASSSDRRMNTEAFF.

This clonotype was observed a handful of times. V is TRBV7-3 and J is TRBJ1-2; perhaps TRBD1 as D (6 bases). Germline V gives CDR1 SGHTA, CDR2 FQGTGA. The length of the CDR3 is 12 residues. Trimming pared 11 bases from V and 7 bases from J, leaving 17 bases between. This CDR3 reads CASGGGRVGYTF. Here the CDR3 DNA reads TGTGCCTCGGGAGGGGGGCGCGTTGGCTACACCTTC.

The chain is built from TRBV5-1 and TRBJ2-5; 8 bases line up with TRBD1. The CDR3 is 14 amino acids. Germline CDR1 SGHRS, CDR2 YFSETQ. V lost 4 bases to trimming and J lost 5 bases; unmatched junction nucleotides: 7. CDR3 loop: CASSRTGSWETQYF. The CDR3 region has the DNA TGCGCCAGCAGCCGGACAGGGTCCTGGGAGACCCAGTACTTC.

This clonotype was seen at least ten times. The rearrangement joins TRBV6-1 to TRBJ1-6; 9 nucleotides agree with TRBD1. The length of the CDR3 is 15 residues. With V trimmed by 1 base and J by 9 bases, 4 bases remained unmatched. Germline V gene lookup returns CDR1 MNHNS and CDR2 SASEGT. The CDR3 coding sequence is TGTGCCAGCAGTGAAGAGGAGACAGGGGGTTCACCCCTCCACTTT. This gives the protein CASSEEETGGSPLHF.

This clonotype has a count of ten or more. The chain joins TRBV9 to TRBJ2-7; TRBD2 matches at 11 bases. The J segment lost 1 base and the V segment lost 4 bases, leaving 7 bases of the junction unmatched. This CDR3 has 16 amino acids. Germline values: CDR1 SGDLS, CDR2 YYNGEE. Written as DNA, the CDR3 is TGTGCCAGCAGCCCCGGGGCTAGCGGGAGGTCCTACGAGCAGTACTTC. Amino acids: CASSPGASGRSYEQYF.

Ten or more counts support this clonotype. This rearrangement joins TRBV12-3 or TRBV12-4 to TRBJ1-1; possibly TRBD1 for D (5 bases). This CDR3 comprises 17 residues. Trimming stripped 3 bases from V and 3 bases from J, with 20 bases between. CDR3 sequence (DNA): TGTGCCAGCAGTTTCCGAGCGGGCAGGGTCCGGGACACTGAAGCTTTCTTT. Amino acids: CASSFRAGRVRDTEAFF.

Comment on this clonotype: The junction departs from germline at one end; a sequencing error may be responsible. CDR3 region: CSVDRGFHGHTF. CDR3 DNA: TGCAGCGTTGACCGAGGATTCCATGGCCACACCTTC. The chain carries TRBV29-1 and TRBJ1-2; D uncertain. Germline lookup yields CDR1 SQVTM and CDR2 ANQGSEA. The CDR3 loop spans 12 amino acids. The variable domain in full, with the rest retrieved from reference TRBV29-1 and TRBJ1-2, is SAVISQKPSRDICQRGTSLTIQCQVDSQVTMMFWYRQQPGQSLTLIATANQGSEATYESGFVIDKFPISRPNLTFSTLTVSNMSPEDSSIYLCSVDRGFHGHTFGSGTRLTVV.

This clonotype appeared many times. J is TRBJ1-1 and V is TRBV30, with 7 nucleotides matching TRBD1. There are 17 residues in the CDR3. Germline V CDR1 and CDR2: GTSNPN, SVGIG (reference sequence). The ends lost 3 bases at V and 4 bases at J; junction bases unmatched: 17. CDR3 in DNA: TGTGCCTGGAGCCCGACCAGGGGGAGGGCACGGACCACTGAAGCTTTCTTT. This encodes CAWSPTRGRARTTEAFF.

This clonotype was found many times. The chain uses TRBV9 and TRBJ1-2; the match to TRBD1 covers 7 bases. There are 13 residues in the CDR3. Germline V gene lookup returns CDR1 SGDLS and CDR2 YYNGEE. Losses at the gene ends were 3 bases for V and 6 bases for J; bases not matched to a gene: 5. CDR3 amino acids: CASSAGGTDGYTF. In DNA, the CDR3 is TGTGCCAGCAGCGCAGGGGGAACGGATGGCTACACCTTC.

This clonotype has a count of ten or more. This chain uses TRBV20-1 with TRBJ2-7, with 11 bases aligning to TRBD2. The length of the CDR3 is 15 residues. Germline-derived CDR1 and CDR2 are DFQATT and SNEGSKA (reference sequence). With 2 bases clipped from V and 5 bases from J, the junction kept 8 bases outside the gene matches. As DNA, the CDR3 is TGCAGTGCTAGATTTAGCGGGAGGGCCGCCCACGAGCAGTACTTC. As protein: CSARFSGRAAHEQYF.

The sample holds many counts of this clonotype. The genes are TRBV12-3 or TRBV12-4 and TRBJ1-2, with D unresolved. Trimming stripped 5 bases from V and 5 bases from J, with 12 bases between. The CDR3 consists of 13 residues. The CDR3 protein is CASSQSFTYGYTF. CDR3 coding DNA: TGTGCCAGCAGTCAAAGTTTCACGTATGGCTACACCTTC.

The V gene is TRBV6-2 or TRBV6-3, the J gene TRBJ2-7; 7 bases are shared with TRBD1. The germline gives CDR1 MNHEY, CDR2 SVGEGT. The trim removed 5 bases at V and 1 base at J, leaving 8 bases unmatched. This CDR3 contains 15 residues. CDR3: CASSDGTVISYEQYF. Here the CDR3 DNA reads TGTGCCAGCAGTGACGGGACAGTCATTTCCTACGAGCAGTACTTC.

In this sample, this clonotype turned up many times. The chain recombines TRBV12-3 or TRBV12-4 with TRBJ2-2; unclear D gene. Trimming took off 6 bases at V and 6 bases at J, with 5 bases between the two ends. The CDR3 extends over 11 amino acids. The CDR3 sequence: CASSPSGELFF. CDR3 sequence (DNA): TGTGCCAGCAGCCCCTCCGGGGAGCTGTTTTTT.

The chain carries TRBV11-2 and TRBJ2-7; weak D call: TRBD1 (5 bases). With 2 bases removed from V and 1 base from J, the gap between germline ends came to 6 bases. The CDR3 runs 13 residues. Germline V CDR1 and CDR2: SGHAT, FQNNGV. CDR3 region: CASSLQGSYEQYV. For the CDR3, the DNA is TGTGCCAGCAGCTTACAGGGATCCTACGAGCAGTACGTC.

The count of this clonotype is one. The chain uses TRBV27 and TRBJ1-5; the match to TRBD1 covers 9 bases. The V and J ends lost 6 bases and 6 bases, in that order; junction bases with no gene match: 6. Germline loops: CDR1 MNHEY, CDR2 SMNVEV (reference sequence). This CDR3 region has 14 residues. CDR3 sequence: CASRTGGVRQPQHF. CDR3 in DNA: TGTGCCAGCAGGACAGGGGGGGTACGTCAGCCCCAGCATTTT.

There are many counts of this clonotype. The J gene is TRBJ2-2, the V gene TRBV6-2 or TRBV6-3, with TRBD2 as a possible D gene (7 bases). The germline V and J ends were trimmed by 0 bases and 4 bases, with 21 bases remaining between them. The CDR3 covers 19 residues. Germline V gene sequence: CDR1 MNHEY, CDR2 SVGEGT. CDR3 in amino acids: CASSYSWGGAKSVTGELFF. Here the CDR3 DNA reads TGTGCCAGCAGTTACTCATGGGGGGGCGCGAAGAGTGTCACCGGGGAGCTGTTTTTT.

This clonotype was picked up many times. V is TRBV5-1 and J is TRBJ1-3; 9 nucleotides agree with TRBD1. V shed 4 bases, J shed 4 bases, and the junction held 6 bases outside the gene matches. There are 15 residues in the CDR3. CDR1 is SGHRS, CDR2 YFSETQ, per germline. The CDR3 nucleotides read TGCGCCAGCAGCGCCAGGACAGGGGACGGAAACACCATATATTTT. This codes for CASSARTGDGNTIYF.

This clonotype was seen repeatedly, ten times or more. The gene calls are TRBV7-2 and TRBJ1-2, with TRBD1 as a possible D gene (6 bases). This CDR3 has 16 residues. Germline CDR1 SGHTA, CDR2 FQGNSA. V lost 5 bases, J lost 8 bases, and 24 bases lay in between. The CDR3 DNA sequence: TGTGCCAGCAGCAAAGACTCCGGGACACTATTTGGGGGCTACACCTTC. Amino acid sequence: CASSKDSGTLFGGYTF.

About this clonotype: With a much larger clone just one base away, this may be a read error. The V call is TRBV9, the J call TRBJ1-6, with 7 bases fitting TRBD1. Germline assignment: CDR1 SGDLS and CDR2 YYNGEE. The CDR3 is 17 residues long. In DNA, the CDR3 is TGTGCCATCAGCGTAGGCCCACAGGGGATCTATAATTCACCCCTCCACTTT. This codes for CAISVGPQGIYNSPLHF. The entire variable domain, with the rest obtained from reference TRBV9 and TRBJ1-6, is as follows: DSGVTQTPKHLITATGQRVTLRCSPRSGDLSVYWYQQSLDQGLQFLIQYYNGEERAKGNILERFSAQQFPDLHSELNLSSLELGDSALYFCAISVGPQGIYNSPLHFGNGTRLTVT.

Only a few counts were recorded for this clonotype. The chain is built from TRBV5-1 and TRBJ2-4, with a weak D call TRBD2 (5 bases). This CDR3 contains 15 residues. V gave up 1 base and J gave up 5 bases, with 13 bases separating them. Germline CDR1 and CDR2: SGHRS and YFSETQ. In nucleotides, the CDR3 is TGCGCCAGCAGCTTGATAGGACGGGGTCAAAACATTCAGTACTTC. The encoded protein is CASSLIGRGQNIQYF.